This TCR beta chain was found in a study of blood T cell repertoires in COVID-19. The wider study: The United States, Italy and Spain provided the acute and convalescent COVID-19 samples. Nucleic acid was either cDNA or gDNA, and it came from T cells, B-cell-depleted T cells, or PBMCs.

With regard to this clone: One end of the junction is discordant with germline, which a read error may explain.

Authors' analysis steps: Amplification of reference gene primers was used by the study to estimate nucleated cell counts. Measured with immunoSEQ multiplex PCR; TCRdb has only the in-frame clones, and not every one. V and J calls and clone size are given by that table; D and trimming were obtained from the DNA. The sample yields 70,000 to 90,000 clones, around 85% seen once. Sequencing was carried out using peripheral blood. The TCR comes from an older man with acute or convalescent COVID-19.

DNA for the CDR3: TGTGCCAGTAGTCTAGAGGTTGGGCTAGCCCTCTCCCAAGAGACCCAGTACTTC. Translating it yields CASSLEVGLALSQETQYF. The chain combines TRBV19 with TRBJ2-5; perhaps TRBD2 as D (5 bases). The CDR3 covers 18 residues. CDR1 and CDR2 from the germline V gene are LNHDA and SQIVND (reference sequence).